This T cell receptor beta chain appears in the sequencing data of a study of identical twins. The CDR3 contains 11 residues. Trimming stripped 3 bases from V and 5 bases from J, with 4 bases between. From the 5' RACE reads, TCRdb called clonotypes with MiXCR, one entry per CDR3 protein. The repertoire holds about 530,000 distinct CDR3 sequences, with 20% to 25% as singletons. This clonotype has just a few counts. These data were also reused for a study on yellow fever vaccine responses in identical twins.

This clonotype was obtained from a woman under 30 in good health. Input material: CD4+ T cells sorted from blood. V and J are TRBV12-3 or TRBV12-4 and TRBJ2-5; D unresolved. CDR3 amino acids: CASSFDETQYF. The CDR3, as DNA: TGTGCCAGCAGTTTTGATGAGACCCAGTACTTC.